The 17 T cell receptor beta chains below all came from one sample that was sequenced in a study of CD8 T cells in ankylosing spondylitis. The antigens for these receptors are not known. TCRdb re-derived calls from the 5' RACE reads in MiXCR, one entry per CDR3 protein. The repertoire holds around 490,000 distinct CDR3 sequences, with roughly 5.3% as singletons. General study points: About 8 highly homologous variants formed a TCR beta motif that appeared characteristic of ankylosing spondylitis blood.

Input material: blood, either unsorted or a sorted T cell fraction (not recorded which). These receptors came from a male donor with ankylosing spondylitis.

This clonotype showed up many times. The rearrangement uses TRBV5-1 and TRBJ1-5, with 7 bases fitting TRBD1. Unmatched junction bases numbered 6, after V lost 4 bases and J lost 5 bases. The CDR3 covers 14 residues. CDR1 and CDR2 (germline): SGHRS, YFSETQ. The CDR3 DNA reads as TGCGCCAGCAGCCCTGGGACAGAGGATCAGCCCCAGCATTTT. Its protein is CASSPGTEDQPQHF.

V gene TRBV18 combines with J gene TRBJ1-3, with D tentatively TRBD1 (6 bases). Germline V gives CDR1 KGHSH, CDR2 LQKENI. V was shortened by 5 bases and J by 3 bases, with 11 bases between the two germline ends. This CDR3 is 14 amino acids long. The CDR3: CASSAQGSGNTIYF. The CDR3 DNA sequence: TGTGCCAGCTCAGCCCAGGGGAGTGGAAACACCATATATTTT.

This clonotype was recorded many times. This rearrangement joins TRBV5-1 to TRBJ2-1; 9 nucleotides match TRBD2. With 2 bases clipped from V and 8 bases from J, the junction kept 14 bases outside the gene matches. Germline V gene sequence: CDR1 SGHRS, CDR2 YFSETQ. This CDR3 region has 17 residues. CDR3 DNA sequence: TGCGCCAGCAGCTTATTTGGCGGGAGGGTACTGGTGCATGAGCAGTTCTTC. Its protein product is CASSLFGGRVLVHEQFF.

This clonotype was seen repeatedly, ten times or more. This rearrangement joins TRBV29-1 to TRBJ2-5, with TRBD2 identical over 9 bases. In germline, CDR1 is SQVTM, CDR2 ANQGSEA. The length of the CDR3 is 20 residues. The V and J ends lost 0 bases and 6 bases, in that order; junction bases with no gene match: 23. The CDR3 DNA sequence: TGCAGCGTTGAAGATCTTCCGGGGGAGGCTAGCGGGGCTCCCAAGAAGACCCAGTACTTC. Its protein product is CSVEDLPGEASGAPKKTQYF.

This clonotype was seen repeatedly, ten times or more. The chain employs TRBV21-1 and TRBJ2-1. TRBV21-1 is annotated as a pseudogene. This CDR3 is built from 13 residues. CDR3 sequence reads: CASSKPEYNEQFF. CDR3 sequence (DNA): TGTGCCAGCAGCAAACCTGAATACAATGAGCAGTTCTTC.

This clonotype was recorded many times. The CDR3 region is CASSRRRVQETQYF. DNA for the CDR3: TGTGCCAGCAGCCGCAGGAGAGTCCAAGAGACCCAGTACTTC. The chain carries TRBV7-2 and TRBJ2-5; D ambiguous. Trimming took off 5 bases at V and 1 base at J, with 11 bases between the two ends. Looked up from germline, CDR1 is SGHTA and CDR2 is FQGNSA. This CDR3 has 14 residues.

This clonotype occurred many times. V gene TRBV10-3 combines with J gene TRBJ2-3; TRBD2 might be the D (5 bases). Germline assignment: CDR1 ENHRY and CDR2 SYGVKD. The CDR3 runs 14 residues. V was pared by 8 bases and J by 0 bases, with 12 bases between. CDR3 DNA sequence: TGTGCCATCGGCCGGGAACCTAGCACAGATACGCAGTATTTT. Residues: CAIGREPSTDTQYF.

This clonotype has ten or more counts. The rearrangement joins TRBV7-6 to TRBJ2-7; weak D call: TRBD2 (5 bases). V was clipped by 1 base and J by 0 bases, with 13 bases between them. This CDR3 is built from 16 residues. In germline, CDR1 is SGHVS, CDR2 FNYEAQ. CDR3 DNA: TGTGCCAGCAGCTTAGGAGTATCGGGAATCTCCTACGAGCAGTACTTC. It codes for CASSLGVSGISYEQYF.

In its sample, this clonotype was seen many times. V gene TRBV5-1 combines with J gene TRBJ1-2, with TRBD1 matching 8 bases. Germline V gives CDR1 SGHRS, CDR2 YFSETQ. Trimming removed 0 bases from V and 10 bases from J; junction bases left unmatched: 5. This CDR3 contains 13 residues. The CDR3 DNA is TGCGCCAGCAGCTTGGACGGACAGGGCGACTACACCTTC. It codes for CASSLDGQGDYTF.

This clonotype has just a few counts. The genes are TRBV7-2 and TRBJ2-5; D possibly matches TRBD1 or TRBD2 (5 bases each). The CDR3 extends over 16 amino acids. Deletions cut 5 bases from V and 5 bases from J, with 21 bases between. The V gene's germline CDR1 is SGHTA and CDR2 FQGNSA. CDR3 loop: CASSRLRDRRQETQYF. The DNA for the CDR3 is TGTGCCAGCAGCCGCCTCCGGGACCGCCGGCAGGAGACCCAGTACTTC. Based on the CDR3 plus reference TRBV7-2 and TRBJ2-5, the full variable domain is GAGVSQSPSNKVTEKGKDVELRCDPISGHTALYWYRQSLGQGLEFLIYFQGNSAPDKSGLPSDRFSAERTGGSVSTLTIQRTQQEDSAVYLCASSRLRDRRQETQYFGPGTRLLVL.

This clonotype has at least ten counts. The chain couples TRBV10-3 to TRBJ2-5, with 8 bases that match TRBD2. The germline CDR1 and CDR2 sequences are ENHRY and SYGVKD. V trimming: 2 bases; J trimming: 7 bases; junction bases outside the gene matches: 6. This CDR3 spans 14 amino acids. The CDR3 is CAISETSGPGTQYF. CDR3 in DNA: TGTGCCATCAGTGAGACTAGCGGTCCGGGGACCCAGTACTTC.

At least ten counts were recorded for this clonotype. The CDR3 coding sequence is TGCGCCAGCAGCCGTGTTGTGGCCGGGACGGGGAATGAGCAGTTCTTC. Protein product: CASSRVVAGTGNEQFF. The chain couples TRBV4-3 to TRBJ2-1; D possibly uses TRBD1 or TRBD2 (5 bases each). With 4 bases removed from V and 7 bases from J, the gap between germline ends came to 20 bases. Germline V gene data show CDR1 as LGHNA and CDR2 as YSLEER. CDR3 size: 16 residues.

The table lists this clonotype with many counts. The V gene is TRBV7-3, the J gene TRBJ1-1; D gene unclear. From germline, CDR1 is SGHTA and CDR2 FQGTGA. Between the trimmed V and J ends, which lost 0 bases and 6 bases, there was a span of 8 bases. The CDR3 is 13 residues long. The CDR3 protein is CASSLTVGSEAFF. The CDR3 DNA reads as TGTGCCAGCAGCTTAACCGTCGGATCTGAAGCTTTCTTT.

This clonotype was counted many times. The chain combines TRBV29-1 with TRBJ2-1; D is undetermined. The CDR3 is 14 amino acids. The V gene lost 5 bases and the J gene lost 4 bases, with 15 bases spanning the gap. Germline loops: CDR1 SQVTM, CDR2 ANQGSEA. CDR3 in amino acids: CSVRLSLDYNEQFF. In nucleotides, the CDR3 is TGCAGCGTTCGGCTTAGCCTGGATTACAATGAGCAGTTCTTC.

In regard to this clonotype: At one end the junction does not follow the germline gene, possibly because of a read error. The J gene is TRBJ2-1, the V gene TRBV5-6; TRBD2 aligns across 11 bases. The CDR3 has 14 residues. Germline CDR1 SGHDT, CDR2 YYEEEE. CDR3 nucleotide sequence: TGTGCCAGCAGCCCCGGACTAGCGGGTCTCTCGGGGATCTTC. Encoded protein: CASSPGLAGLSGIF.

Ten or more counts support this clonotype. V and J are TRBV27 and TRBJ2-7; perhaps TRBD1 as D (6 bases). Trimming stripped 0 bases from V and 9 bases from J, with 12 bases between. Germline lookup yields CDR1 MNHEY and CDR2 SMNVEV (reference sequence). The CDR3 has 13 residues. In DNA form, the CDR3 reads TGTGCCAGCAGTTTATCGCGCACCAGGGGGCAGTACTTC. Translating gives CASSLSRTRGQYF.

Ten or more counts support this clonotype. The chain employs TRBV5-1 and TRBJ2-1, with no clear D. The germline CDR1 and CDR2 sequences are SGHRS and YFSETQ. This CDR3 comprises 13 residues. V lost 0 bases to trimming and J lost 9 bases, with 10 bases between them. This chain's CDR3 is CASSLAPGSEQFF. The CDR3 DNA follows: TGCGCCAGCAGCTTGGCCCCCGGAAGTGAGCAGTTCTTC.